This TCR beta chain was identified in a study of T-cell memory formation after mild COVID-19. Study details: Clusters of TCRs were largely donor specific.

V was clipped by 0 bases and J by 10 bases; unmatched bases: 15. This CDR3 has 18 amino acids. With constant-segment primers, 5'RACE yielded cDNA libraries of TCR alpha and TCR beta that carried sample barcodes and UMIs. TCRdb used MiXCR to reprocess the 5' RACE reads, holding one entry per CDR3 protein. The sample gives around 410,000 distinct CDR3 sequences, around 22% of which show up once; around 12% is in the top ten. This clonotype was counted between two and nine times. The source of this sequence is an adult woman who had mild COVID-19 (a few samples of this study predate the infection). Cell type and time point are not known. The chain couples TRBV12-3 or TRBV12-4 to TRBJ2-1, with 10 bases fitting TRBD1. Sequenced sample: PBMCs or a T cell subset sorted from them (not recorded which). The CDR3 is CASSLARGRGTGAPEQFF. The DNA of the CDR3 is TGTGCCAGCAGTTTAGCGCGGGGGAGGGGGACAGGGGCCCCCGAGCAGTTCTTC.